The TCR beta chain under discussion was sequenced for a study of cytomegalovirus exposure and HLA in healthy donors. Overall study findings and caveats: DRB1 had the most TCR associations and HLA-C the fewest, a later analysis found, with rates varying by HLA locus. Overall, some 160 TCR beta chains were annotated as cytomegalovirus-associated.

The ends were cut back, 3 bases at V and 1 base at J, with 9 bases in the middle. This CDR3 contains 14 residues. The germline CDR1 and CDR2 sequences are SGHVS and FQNEAQ. PCR amplification relied on 60 Vbeta primers (plus 13 Jbeta primers). The table came from immunoSEQ multiplex PCR; TCRdb's copy has only in-frame clones and leaves some out. The sample shows approximately 150,000 clones, around three quarters of them seen only once. Notes on this clone: The antigen remains unidentified.

The V gene is TRBV7-8, the J gene TRBJ2-5; tentative D call: TRBD1 (6 bases). The sequence derives from a woman younger than 30 in good health and CMV-seropositive. Sequenced input: PBMCs. The CDR3 here is CASSFRQAQETQYF. In DNA, the CDR3 is TGTGCCAGCAGCTTCAGACAGGCCCAAGAGACCCAGTACTTC.